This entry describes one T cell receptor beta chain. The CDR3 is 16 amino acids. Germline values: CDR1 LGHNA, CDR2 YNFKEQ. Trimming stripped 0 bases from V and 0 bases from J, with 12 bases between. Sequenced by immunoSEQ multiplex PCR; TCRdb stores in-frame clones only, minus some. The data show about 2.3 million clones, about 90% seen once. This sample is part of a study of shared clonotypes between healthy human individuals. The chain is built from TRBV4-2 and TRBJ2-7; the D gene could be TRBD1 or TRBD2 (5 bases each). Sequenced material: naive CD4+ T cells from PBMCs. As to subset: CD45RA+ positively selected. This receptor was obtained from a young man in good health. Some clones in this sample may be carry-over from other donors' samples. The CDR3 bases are TGTGCCAGCAGCCAAGAAGACGGGGCCCTCTCCTACGAGCAGTACTTC. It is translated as CASSQEDGALSYEQYF.